Listed below are T cell receptor beta chains from one sample, sequenced in a study of blood T cell repertoires in COVID-19. Using immunoSEQ multiplex PCR, the repertoire was profiled, and TCRdb retains in-frame clones only, with some absent. The sample has fewer than 350,000 clones, around 90% seen once; the top ten hold 9.4%. The sample comprised peripheral blood. These receptors were collected from a man younger than 35 with active or convalescent COVID-19. Each CDR3 is given with its conserved first and last residue. D genes are given only for firm matches.

v_call: TRBV5-5; d_call: TRBD1; cdr3_length: 15; j_call: TRBJ2-2; cdr3_aa: CASSRGQGAIGELFF; cdr3_nt: TGTGCCAGCAGCAGAGGACAGGGGGCTATCGGGGAGCTGTTTTTT
v_call: TRBV6-4; d_call: .; cdr3_length: 13; j_call: TRBJ1-1; cdr3_aa: CASSFEQGTEAFF; cdr3_nt: TGTGCCAGCAGCTTTGAACAGGGTACTGAAGCTTTCTTT
v_call: TRBV7-9; d_call: .; cdr3_length: 14; j_call: TRBJ1-6; cdr3_aa: CASTPGVEGSPLHF; cdr3_nt: TGTGCCAGCACCCCCGGGGTAGAGGGTTCACCCCTCCACTTT
v_call: TRBV27; d_call: TRBD2; cdr3_length: 15; j_call: TRBJ2-3; cdr3_aa: CASRAVGLGTDTQYF; cdr3_nt: TGTGCCAGCAGGGCAGTGGGACTAGGCACAGATACGCAGTATTTT
v_call: TRBV12-3/TRBV12-4; d_call: .; cdr3_length: 11; j_call: TRBJ2-1; cdr3_aa: CASSTGWEQFF; cdr3_nt: TGTGCCAGCAGTACAGGGTGGGAGCAGTTCTTC
v_call: TRBV19; d_call: .; cdr3_length: 13; j_call: TRBJ1-1; cdr3_aa: CASSKGTSTEAFF; cdr3_nt: TGTGCCAGTAGCAAGGGGACATCCACTGAAGCTTTCTTT
v_call: TRBV29-1; d_call: .; cdr3_length: 12; j_call: TRBJ1-2; cdr3_aa: CSGQQGNYGYTF; cdr3_nt: TGCAGCGGCCAACAGGGTAACTATGGCTACACCTTC
v_call: TRBV2; d_call: TRBD1; cdr3_length: 13; j_call: TRBJ2-3; cdr3_aa: CATQGQGKDTQYF; cdr3_nt: TGTGCCACCCAGGGACAGGGGAAAGATACGCAGTATTTT
v_call: TRBV2; d_call: .; cdr3_length: 16; j_call: TRBJ1-5; cdr3_aa: CASRALTGSRGQPQHF; cdr3_nt: TGTGCCAGCAGAGCCCTTACAGGGAGTCGGGGTCAGCCCCAGCATTTT
v_call: TRBV11-2; d_call: .; cdr3_length: 13; j_call: TRBJ1-1; cdr3_aa: CASSFSGSTEAFF; cdr3_nt: TGTGCCAGCAGCTTTAGTGGTAGCACTGAAGCTTTCTTT
v_call: TRBV28; d_call: TRBD1; cdr3_length: 14; j_call: TRBJ1-5; cdr3_aa: CASGTGTDNQPQHF; cdr3_nt: TGTGCCAGCGGGACAGGGACGGACAATCAGCCCCAGCATTTT
v_call: TRBV7-8; d_call: TRBD1; cdr3_length: 17; j_call: TRBJ2-3; cdr3_aa: CASSQPAGTGPSDTQYF; cdr3_nt: TGTGCCAGCAGCCAACCAGCCGGGACAGGGCCGTCAGATACGCAGTATTTT